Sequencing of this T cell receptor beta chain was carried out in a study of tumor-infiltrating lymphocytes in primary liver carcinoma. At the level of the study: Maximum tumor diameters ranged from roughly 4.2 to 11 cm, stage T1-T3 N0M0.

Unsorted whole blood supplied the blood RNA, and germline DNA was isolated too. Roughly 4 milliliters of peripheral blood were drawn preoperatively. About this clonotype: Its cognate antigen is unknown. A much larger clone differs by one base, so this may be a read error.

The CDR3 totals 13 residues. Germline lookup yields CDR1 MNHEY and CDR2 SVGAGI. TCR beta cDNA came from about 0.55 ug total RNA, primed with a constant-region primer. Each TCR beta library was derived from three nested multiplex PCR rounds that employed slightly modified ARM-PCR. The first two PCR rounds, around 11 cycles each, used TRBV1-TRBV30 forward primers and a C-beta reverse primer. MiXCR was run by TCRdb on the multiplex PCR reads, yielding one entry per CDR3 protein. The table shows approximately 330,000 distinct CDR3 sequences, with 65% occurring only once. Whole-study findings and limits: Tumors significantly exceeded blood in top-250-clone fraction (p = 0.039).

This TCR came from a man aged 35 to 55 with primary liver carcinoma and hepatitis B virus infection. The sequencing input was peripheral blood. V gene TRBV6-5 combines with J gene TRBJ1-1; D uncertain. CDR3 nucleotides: TGTGCCAACAGTTACCAGAGAGGAGCTGAAGCTTTCTTT. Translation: CANSYQRGAEAFF.